These 24 T cell receptor beta chains were sequenced from one sample in a study of T-cell reconstitution after alpha-beta-depleted transplantation in children. Unique molecular identifiers were used in preparing the TCRbeta library. Each CDR3 protein is one row after TCRdb ran MiXCR on the PCR reads. The data hold hundreds of thousands of distinct CDR3 sequences, with roughly 14% observed a single time. This sample comprised PBMCs, obtained before TCRalphabeta/CD19-depleted stem cell transplant. The origin of the receptors is a girl between 2 and 10 years old with congenital amegakaryocytic thrombocytopenia, due to receive a stem cell transplant.

Concerning this clonotype itself: Its ends do not fully match the called genes, so a read error is possible. This rearrangement joins TRBV29-1 to TRBJ2-7; TRBD1 aligns across 7 bases. CDR1 and CDR2 from the germline V gene are SQVTM and ANQGSEA. CDR3 length equals 11 residues. CDR3 DNA sequence: TGCAGCGTTGAAGATGAAAGGGGGCAAGAATTC. Translating gives CSVEDERGQEF.

The chain uses TRBV5-1 and TRBJ2-6; 7 nucleotides match TRBD1. Germline CDR1 SGHRS, CDR2 YFSETQ. The CDR3 has 18 residues. Losses at the gene ends were 0 bases for V and 1 base for J; bases not matched to a gene: 7. The CDR3 DNA reads as TGCGCCAGCAGCTTGGTTGACAGGGCCCAATCTGGGGCCAACGTCCTGACTTTC. Amino acid sequence: CASSLVDRAQSGANVLTF.

This clonotype showed up many times. The chain is built from TRBV6-4 and TRBJ2-1; 7 bases align to TRBD2. This CDR3 spans 15 amino acids. CDR1 MRHNA and CDR2 SNTAGT come from the germline V gene. The ends lost 1 base at V and 4 bases at J; junction bases unmatched: 4. CDR3 sequence (DNA): TGTGCCAGCAGTGACTTGTCTAGCGGATACAATGAGCAGTTCTTC. Its protein product is CASSDLSSGYNEQFF.

This sequence joins TRBV7-9 and TRBJ1-1; 9 bases are a match to TRBD1. V gave up 1 base and J gave up 3 bases; unmatched junction bases: 6. CDR1 is SEHNR and CDR2 is FQNEAQ in the germline V gene (reference sequence). CDR3 size: 16 residues. The CDR3 nucleotides are TGTGCCAGCAGCTTAGGGGACAGGGTTACCGACACTGAAGCTTTCTTT. Translated, it gives CASSLGDRVTDTEAFF.

J is TRBJ2-1 and V is TRBV20-1; D uncertain. Germline V gene lookup returns CDR1 DFQATT and CDR2 SNEGSKA (reference sequence). The CDR3 runs to 12 residues. CDR3 residues: CQFSSSYNEQFF. CDR3 sequence (DNA): TGCCAATTCTCGAGCTCCTACAATGAGCAGTTCTTC.

The gene calls are TRBV12-3 or TRBV12-4 and TRBJ1-2; perhaps TRBD1 as D (5 bases). The V end lost 3 bases, the J end lost 1 base, and 12 bases lay between the germline ends. The CDR3 runs 15 residues. The CDR3 bases are TGTGCCAGCAGTTTGCGGGACTCCCGTAACTATGGCTACACCTTC. Amino acid sequence: CASSLRDSRNYGYTF.

This clonotype was found many times. The V call is TRBV7-9, the J call TRBJ2-1; the D gene is possibly TRBD2 (6 bases). Per the germline V gene, CDR1 is SEHNR and CDR2 is FQNEAQ (reference sequence). CDR3 size: 17 residues. V lost 2 bases, J lost 4 bases, and 18 bases lay in between. CDR3 nucleotide sequence: TGTGCCAGCAGCTTACTAGCCAGCGGGCACAAATACAATGAGCAGTTCTTC. Translation: CASSLLASGHKYNEQFF.

The rearrangement uses TRBV20-1 and TRBJ1-2; 9 bases map to TRBD1. The CDR3 length is 18 residues. Germline V gene lookup returns CDR1 DFQATT and CDR2 SNEGSKA (reference sequence). Unmatched junction bases numbered 21, after V lost 6 bases and J lost 4 bases. DNA of the CDR3: TGCAGTGCGATCGATTTTGGTGGGGACAGGGATCTTATCTATGGCTACACCTTC. Its translation is CSAIDFGGDRDLIYGYTF.

A remark on this clonotype: Its ends do not fully match the called genes, so a read error is possible. The gene calls are TRBV12-3 or TRBV12-4 and TRBJ2-7; D unresolved. The CDR3 sequence is 13 residues long. The chain's CDR3 is CASSPGYLYGQYF. The CDR3 nucleotides read TGTGCCAGCAGCCCCGGATACCTCTACGGGCAGTACTTC.

Of note for this clonotype: Given a much more abundant clone one base away, this may be a read error. The rearrangement joins TRBV29-1 to TRBJ2-3; D not resolved. The CDR3 is 18 amino acids. Germline loops: CDR1 SQVTM, CDR2 ANQGSEA. The CDR3 coding sequence is TGCAGCGTTAGTATGATTCTCGACTCCCTCCCGGGCACAGATACGCCGTATTTT. It yields the protein CSVSMILDSLPGTDTPYF.

In its sample, this clonotype was seen many times. The rearrangement uses TRBV12-3 or TRBV12-4 and TRBJ1-5, with D possibly matching TRBD1 (5 bases). V was trimmed by 7 bases and J by 0 bases, leaving 22 bases between them. The CDR3 length is 18 residues. The CDR3 DNA reads TGTGCCAGCACCCCCAGGCGGACACCTGAAACTAGCAATCAGCCCCAGCATTTT. This gives the protein CASTPRRTPETSNQPQHF.

This clonotype occurred many times. The chain combines TRBV4-1 with TRBJ2-7, with 9 nucleotides matching TRBD2. The CDR3 contains 18 residues. Germline CDR1 MGHRA, CDR2 YSYEKL. V lost 0 bases and J lost 0; bases outside the gene matches: 9. In DNA form, the CDR3 reads TGCGCCAGCAGCCAAGATCTCCTAGCGGGACGTTACTCCTACGAGCAGTACTTC. It codes for CASSQDLLAGRYSYEQYF.

This clonotype was observed once. The V gene is TRBV3-1, the J gene TRBJ2-5; 7 bases are a match to TRBD1. Germline V lookup: CDR1 LGHDT, CDR2 YNNKEL (reference sequence). V lost 0 bases and J lost 7; bases outside the gene matches: 5. The CDR3 consists of 14 residues. CDR3 sequence reads: CASSQDHRGGTQYF. The CDR3, as DNA: TGTGCCAGCAGCCAAGACCACAGGGGCGGGACCCAGTACTTC.

The genes are TRBV20-1 and TRBJ2-1; tentative D call: TRBD2 (5 bases). In germline, CDR1 is DFQATT, CDR2 SNEGSKA (reference sequence). This CDR3 has 20 residues. The V and J ends lost 5 bases and 5 bases respectively, with 34 bases between them. This chain's CDR3 is CSAPPSLGLRGRLGHNEQFF. The CDR3 nucleotides read TGCAGTGCTCCTCCCTCCCTCGGACTCCGAGGTCGTTTAGGGCACAATGAGCAGTTCTTC.

In its sample, this clonotype was seen many times. The CDR3 region has the DNA TGCGCCAGCAGCTTGGTGGCGGGAGAGACCCAGTACTTC. This sequence encodes CASSLVAGETQYF. This chain connects TRBV5-1 to TRBJ2-5; D is perhaps TRBD2 (5 bases). CDR1 is SGHRS, CDR2 YFSETQ, per germline. V lost 0 bases and J lost 4, with 7 bases in between. The CDR3 covers 13 residues.

The CDR3 protein is CSAKDGQYSYNEQFF. The DNA of the CDR3 is TGCAGTGCTAAAGATGGACAATACTCCTACAATGAGCAGTTCTTC. The V call is TRBV20-1, the J call TRBJ2-1, with a tentative D call TRBD1 (5 bases). This CDR3 contains 15 residues. Between the trimmed V and J ends, which lost 4 bases and 0 bases, there was a span of 13 bases. Germline CDR1 and CDR2: DFQATT and SNEGSKA (reference sequence).

This clonotype was counted many times. V and J are TRBV20-1 and TRBJ2-3, with a tentative D call TRBD2 (7 bases). CDR1 is DFQATT, CDR2 SNEGSKA, per germline (reference sequence). Between the trimmed V and J ends, which lost 4 bases and 1 base, there was a span of 18 bases. This CDR3 has 16 residues. This chain's CDR3 is CSATPWGLAGTDTQYF. DNA of the CDR3: TGCAGTGCTACCCCATGGGGGCTAGCGGGCACAGATACGCAGTATTTT.

DNA of the CDR3: TGCAGTGCTAGCTTTCGCGGATCCACCGGGGAGCTGTTTTTT. Translating it yields CSASFRGSTGELFF. The chain is built from TRBV20-1 and TRBJ2-2, with unresolved D. Trimming took 3 bases from V and 4 from J, leaving 12 bases between them. The CDR3 has 14 amino acids. Looked up from germline, CDR1 is DFQATT and CDR2 is SNEGSKA (reference sequence).

There are many counts of this clonotype. The chain has TRBV5-1 and TRBJ2-1, with TRBD2 as a possible D gene (6 bases). V lost 0 bases and J lost 6, with 16 bases in between. The CDR3 contains 16 residues. Germline V lookup: CDR1 SGHRS, CDR2 YFSETQ. The CDR3 loop reads CASSLVGSGWGNEQFF. The CDR3, as DNA: TGCGCCAGCAGCTTGGTAGGTAGCGGTTGGGGCAATGAGCAGTTCTTC.

This clonotype was recorded at least ten times. V is TRBV20-1 and J is TRBJ1-3, with D possibly TRBD1 on 5 matching bases. This CDR3 comprises 13 residues. The V end lost 6 bases, the J end lost 4 bases, and 13 bases lay between the germline ends. Germline V gene data show CDR1 as DFQATT and CDR2 as SNEGSKA (reference sequence). The CDR3 DNA sequence: TGCAGTGCCAGCGCGGGGGTCGGAAACACCATATATTTT. Translation gives CSASAGVGNTIYF.

This clonotype was picked up a small number of times. V and J are TRBV12-3 or TRBV12-4 and TRBJ2-5, with no clear D. V lost 8 bases to trimming and J lost 1 base, with 8 bases between them. This CDR3 is 12 amino acids long. The CDR3 nucleotides read TGTGCCAGCGGGTCAGGCCAAGAGACCCAGTACTTC. It is translated as CASGSGQETQYF.

This clonotype was counted once. CDR3 in amino acids: CAWSWGGRYGYTF. Written as DNA, the CDR3 is TGTGCCTGGAGTTGGGGAGGGCGCTATGGCTACACCTTC. The chain has TRBV30 and TRBJ1-2, with no clear D. The CDR3 contains 13 residues. Germline assignment: CDR1 GTSNPN and CDR2 SVGIG (reference sequence). V lost 2 bases to trimming and J lost 4 bases, with 11 bases between them.

This chain joins TRBV19 and TRBJ2-7; TRBD2 matches at 11 bases. V lost 8 bases, J lost 0 bases, and 9 bases stayed unmatched. This CDR3 spans 16 amino acids. The germline gives CDR1 LNHDA, CDR2 SQIVND (reference sequence). CDR3 DNA: TGTGCCAGTTCCCACTCGACTAGCGGGATCTCCTACGAGCAGTACTTC. Translated, it gives CASSHSTSGISYEQYF.

The sample holds a few counts of this clonotype. This chain joins TRBV9 and TRBJ2-5, with D perhaps TRBD1 (5 bases). Between the trimmed V and J ends, which lost 3 bases and 5 bases, there was a span of 14 bases. This CDR3 is built from 14 residues. Germline V gives CDR1 SGDLS, CDR2 YYNGEE. CDR3 loop: CASSAQGSRETQYF. CDR3 in DNA: TGTGCCAGCAGCGCCCAGGGTTCCCGGGAGACCCAGTACTTC.